This entry lists 30 T cell receptor beta chains sequenced from one sample in a study of shared clonotypes between healthy human individuals. TCRdb's copy holds only in-frame clones and misses some; the assay was immunoSEQ multiplex PCR. The sample yields roughly 2 million clones, 95% seen once. The sample taken for sequencing was naive CD4+ T cells sorted from blood. Subset specified: CD45RA+ positively selected. These receptors were obtained from a man younger than 35 in good health.

The genes are TRBV10-3 and TRBJ2-3; possibly TRBD1 for D (5 bases). CDR1 and CDR2 (germline): ENHRY, SYGVKD. The V end was cut by 10 bases, the J end by 8 bases, with 16 bases between. The length of the CDR3 is 12 residues. CDR3 sequence (DNA): TGTGCCACTATGCCTCTCCAGGGTACGCAGTATTTT. It codes for CATMPLQGTQYF.

The chain couples TRBV4-1 to TRBJ2-5, with D possibly being TRBD1 or TRBD2 (5 bases each). In germline, CDR1 is MGHRA, CDR2 YSYEKL. The CDR3 is 14 amino acids. V was clipped by 2 bases and J by 7 bases, with 14 bases between them. This CDR3 is CASSQRRERGTQYF. CDR3 bases: TGCGCCAGCAGCCAACGAAGGGAGAGGGGGACCCAGTACTTC.

This clone was detected only once. In DNA form, the CDR3 reads TGTGCCAGCTCACCAGGGAGACAGGGAACCTCCTTCTATGGCTACACCTTC. This sequence encodes CASSPGRQGTSFYGYTF. The gene calls are TRBV18 and TRBJ1-2; the match to TRBD1 covers 7 bases. The CDR3 has 17 amino acids. In germline, CDR1 is KGHSH, CDR2 LQKENI. V shed 2 bases and J 4 bases; nucleotides not matched to a gene: 13.

This rearrangement joins TRBV6-1 to TRBJ2-2; D uncertain. Trimming removed 7 bases at V and 1 base at J, with 10 bases between. This CDR3 is built from 14 residues. Germline CDR1 is MNHNS and CDR2 is SASEGT. The CDR3 sequence is CASTQTWNTGELFF. CDR3 DNA sequence: TGTGCCAGCACCCAGACATGGAACACCGGGGAGCTGTTTTTT.

In nucleotides, the CDR3 is TGTGCCAGCAGTTTATCTTTACAGGGGGCGGGCACCGGGGAGCTGTTTTTT. Translating gives CASSLSLQGAGTGELFF. This chain uses TRBV27 with TRBJ2-2, with 9 bases lining up with TRBD1. This CDR3 spans 17 amino acids. Losses at the gene ends were 0 bases for V and 4 bases for J; bases not matched to a gene: 6. Germline V gene sequence: CDR1 MNHEY, CDR2 SMNVEV (reference sequence).

CDR3 loop: CASSRGKETQYF. The CDR3 coding sequence is TGTGCCAGCAGTAGGGGCAAAGAGACCCAGTACTTC. The rearrangement uses TRBV7-9 and TRBJ2-5, with a possible D match to TRBD1 (5 bases). CDR3 length equals 12 residues. Germline assignment: CDR1 SEHNR and CDR2 FQNEAQ (reference sequence). V was cut by 6 bases and J by 3 bases, with 8 bases left in between.

This clone appeared once. The chain couples TRBV28 to TRBJ1-1; 9 bases agree with TRBD1. The CDR3 covers 15 residues. Germline CDR1 MDHEN, CDR2 SYDVKM. V lost 6 bases to trimming and J lost 2 bases; unmatched junction nucleotides: 7. CDR3 region: CASRQETGGNTEAFF. CDR3 sequence (DNA): TGTGCCAGCAGGCAAGAGACAGGGGGTAACACTGAAGCTTTCTTT.

The chain has TRBV5-4 and TRBJ2-3; D is unresolved. Germline V gene sequence: CDR1 SGHNT, CDR2 YYREEE (reference sequence). The CDR3 is 15 residues long. The V end was cut by 4 bases, the J end by 1 base, with 13 bases between. CDR3 region: CASSPPHRGTDTQYF. The DNA of the CDR3 is TGTGCCAGCAGCCCTCCCCATCGCGGCACAGATACGCAGTATTTT.

V and J are TRBV5-6 and TRBJ2-5; 9 positions agree with TRBD1. Germline-derived CDR1 and CDR2 are SGHDT and YYEEEE. The CDR3 length is 16 residues. After removal of 3 bases from V and 2 bases from J, the junction contained 8 bases not matched to a gene. The CDR3 region has the DNA TGTGCCAGCAGCTCCCTAGGGACAGGGAAGCAAGAGACCCAGTACTTC. This sequence encodes CASSSLGTGKQETQYF.

The chain recombines TRBV18 with TRBJ1-1; D uncertain. Germline V gene sequence: CDR1 KGHSH, CDR2 LQKENI. This CDR3 contains 12 residues. The germline V and J ends were trimmed by 7 bases and 4 bases, with 10 bases remaining between them. CDR3 in amino acids: CASFVSGTEAFF. The CDR3 DNA reads TGTGCCAGCTTCGTTAGTGGCACTGAAGCTTTCTTT. Combining the CDR3 with reference TRBV18 and TRBJ1-1 gives the whole variable domain NAGVMQNPRHLVRRRGQEARLRCSPMKGHSHVYWYRQLPEEGLKFMVYLQKENIIDESGMPKERFSAEFPKEGPSILRIQQVVRGDSAAYFCASFVSGTEAFFGQGTRLTVV.

The table lists this clone with a count of one. This rearrangement joins TRBV6-5 to TRBJ2-5, with 8 positions matching TRBD1. The CDR3 has 14 residues. The germline V gene encodes CDR1 MNHEY and CDR2 SVGAGI. The V gene end was trimmed by 7 bases and the J gene end by 5 bases; junction bases not matched to a gene: 9. The CDR3 sequence is CASNDRGNEETQYF. Here the CDR3 DNA reads TGTGCCAGCAATGACAGGGGAAATGAGGAGACCCAGTACTTC.

The rearrangement uses TRBV2 and TRBJ2-1; D not resolved. The V and J ends lost 6 bases and 10 bases respectively, with 19 bases between them. This CDR3 contains 14 residues. The germline V gene encodes CDR1 SNHLY and CDR2 FYNNEI. CDR3 sequence: CASSPRAIIAEQFF. CDR3 in DNA: TGTGCCAGCAGCCCACGCGCGATCATAGCCGAGCAGTTCTTC.

This clone appeared a single time. CDR3 region: CASKWDRAENTIYF. In DNA form, the CDR3 reads TGTGCCAGCAAATGGGACAGGGCAGAAAACACCATATATTTT. This chain joins TRBV6-6 and TRBJ1-3; 9 bases align to TRBD1. This CDR3 is 14 amino acids long. J gave up 6 bases and V 7 bases, and 7 bases lay outside the gene matches. CDR1 MNHNY and CDR2 SVGAGI come from the germline V gene (reference sequence).

On this clone itself: Within the sample, other DNA sequences also encode this same CDR3. V is TRBV10-3 and J is TRBJ1-3, with D tentatively TRBD1 (6 bases). The CDR3 has 17 amino acids. CDR1 ENHRY and CDR2 SYGVKD come from the germline V gene. Deletions cut 0 bases from V and 0 bases from J, with 12 bases between. CDR3 sequence reads: CAISESSTGISGNTIYF. For the CDR3, the DNA is TGTGCCATCAGTGAGTCGAGCACAGGGATCTCTGGAAACACCATATATTTT.

The chain couples TRBV2 to TRBJ1-2; D gene unclear. The CDR3 length is 17 residues. V shed 6 bases and J shed 0 bases, with 20 bases lying between them. In germline, CDR1 is SNHLY, CDR2 FYNNEI. CDR3 DNA: TGTGCCAGCAGCCAAGAGGGTTTGGCAGCCTCTAACTATGGCTACACCTTC. Translated: CASSQEGLAASNYGYTF.

The chain links TRBV7-2 to TRBJ2-1, with a weak D call TRBD2 (6 bases). Germline V gene data show CDR1 as SGHTA and CDR2 as FQGNSA. The CDR3 covers 16 residues. V was clipped by 2 bases and J by 0 bases, with 11 bases between them. The CDR3 sequence is CASSLKAGSSYNEQFF. The CDR3 nucleotides read TGTGCCAGCAGCTTAAAAGCCGGGAGCTCCTACAATGAGCAGTTCTTC.

The chain employs TRBV5-4 and TRBJ1-4; TRBD1 might be the D (5 bases). Trimming cost V 4 bases and J 8 bases, with 12 bases left between them. Germline lookup yields CDR1 SGHNT and CDR2 YYREEE (reference sequence). This CDR3 spans 13 amino acids. The CDR3 is CASSVQGSEKLFF. The CDR3 DNA follows: TGTGCCAGCAGCGTTCAGGGTTCGGAAAAACTGTTTTTT.

As for this clone: Other DNA sequences in this sample translate to the same CDR3. CDR3 nucleotide sequence: TGCGCCAGCAGCTACGGACAGGTTGGTACAGATACGCAGTATTTT. This translates into CASSYGQVGTDTQYF. The rearrangement joins TRBV4-1 to TRBJ2-3, with 7 nucleotides matching TRBD1. Germline CDR1 and CDR2: MGHRA and YSYEKL. There are 15 residues in the CDR3. J lost 3 bases, V lost 5 bases, and 8 bases had no gene match.

The rearrangement joins TRBV6-1 to TRBJ1-2, with TRBD1 matching over 10 bases. Germline loops: CDR1 MNHNS, CDR2 SASEGT. The CDR3 consists of 15 residues. The junction had 7 bases not matched to a gene; V was cut back by 7 bases and J by 2 bases. As DNA, the CDR3 is TGTGCCAGCAACACAAGACAGGGGGCGAACTATGGCTACACCTTC. Translated: CASNTRQGANYGYTF.

The genes are TRBV5-1 and TRBJ1-4; no clear D gene. Looked up from germline, CDR1 is SGHRS and CDR2 is YFSETQ. The CDR3 is 15 residues long. V lost 7 bases to trimming and J lost 0 bases, with 13 bases between them. The CDR3 region is CASGLTAATNEKLFF. CDR3 nucleotide sequence: TGCGCCAGCGGGTTGACCGCCGCAACTAATGAAAAACTGTTTTTT.

Points on this clone: At the DNA level, this CDR3 is encoded by other sequences in the same sample as well. J is TRBJ2-3 and V is TRBV9, with unresolved D. Germline-derived CDR1 and CDR2 are SGDLS and YYNGEE. V gave up 0 bases and J gave up 0 bases, with 5 bases separating them. CDR3 length: 14 amino acids. CDR3 nucleotides: TGTGCCAGCAGCGTAGCGGCAAGCACAGATACGCAGTATTTT. It specifies CASSVAASTDTQYF.

The gene calls are TRBV6-6 and TRBJ2-3; TRBD2 matches at 7 bases. The CDR3 runs 16 residues. Germline CDR1 is MNHNY and CDR2 is SVGAGI (reference sequence). V trimming: 5 bases; J trimming: 2 bases; junction bases outside the gene matches: 10. DNA of the CDR3: TGTGCCAGCAGTCCAAAGCGGGGTACGATCACAGATACGCAGTATTTT. It specifies CASSPKRGTITDTQYF.

Only one count was recorded for this clone. The chain joins TRBV10-1 to TRBJ1-2, with D unresolved. Trimming took off 3 bases at V and 2 bases at J, with 13 bases between the two ends. CDR3 length: 15 residues. Germline V CDR1 and CDR2: WNHNN, SYGVQD (reference sequence). The DNA for the CDR3 is TGCGCCAGCAGTGACCTACCTGGAGCAAACTATGGCTACACCTTC. This sequence encodes CASSDLPGANYGYTF.

This clone was detected only once. V gene TRBV18 combines with J gene TRBJ2-1; a possible D gene is TRBD2 (5 bases). The CDR3 is 15 amino acids. V gave up 3 bases and J gave up 1 base, with 10 bases separating them. CDR1 and CDR2 (germline): KGHSH, LQKENI. The CDR3 bases are TGTGCCAGCTCACCGGAAGCGGTATCCTACAATGAGCAGTTCTTC. It translates to CASSPEAVSYNEQFF. The whole variable domain, filled in from reference TRBV18 and TRBJ2-1, reads NAGVMQNPRHLVRRRGQEARLRCSPMKGHSHVYWYRQLPEEGLKFMVYLQKENIIDESGMPKERFSAEFPKEGPSILRIQQVVRGDSAAYFCASSPEAVSYNEQFFGPGTRLTVL.

V is TRBV11-2 and J is TRBJ2-1; TRBD2 aligns across 8 bases. Looked up from germline, CDR1 is SGHAT and CDR2 is FQNNGV. This CDR3 has 15 residues. V lost 5 bases and J lost 4; bases outside the gene matches: 7. The CDR3 bases are TGTGCCAGCAGCCTTATAGCGGGAACTTACAATGAGCAGTTCTTC. Its protein is CASSLIAGTYNEQFF.

The table lists this clone with a count of one. CDR3 in amino acids: CASSWGTGGYEKLFF. CDR3 nucleotides: TGCGCCAGCAGCTGGGGGACAGGGGGTTATGAAAAACTGTTTTTT. The chain links TRBV5-1 to TRBJ1-4; the match to TRBD1 covers 11 bases. The ends lost 3 bases at V and 6 bases at J; junction bases unmatched: 4. This CDR3 is built from 15 residues. Germline CDR1 is SGHRS and CDR2 is YFSETQ. The whole variable domain, filled in from reference TRBV5-1 and TRBJ1-4, reads KAGVTQTPRYLIKTRGQQVTLSCSPISGHRSVSWYQQTPGQGLQFLFEYFSETQRNKGNFPGRFSGRQFSNSRSEMNVSTLELGDSALYLCASSWGTGGYEKLFFGSGTQLSVL.

V is TRBV5-6 and J is TRBJ1-1, with 9 nucleotides matching TRBD1. V lost 0 bases, J lost 1 base, and 1 base stayed unmatched. CDR1 is SGHDT and CDR2 is YYEEEE in the germline V gene. The CDR3 is made up of 15 amino acids. In DNA form, the CDR3 reads TGTGCCAGCAGCTTGGGACAGGGGGAGAACACTGAAGCTTTCTTT. The encoded protein is CASSLGQGENTEAFF.

The J gene is TRBJ2-1, the V gene TRBV10-3; D call uncertain. CDR3 length: 16 amino acids. V dropped 7 bases and J dropped 5 bases, with 21 bases sitting between them. Germline V gene lookup returns CDR1 ENHRY and CDR2 SYGVKD. The CDR3 DNA is TGTGCCATCATAGGATATGGCGGCCCTGGGAACAATGAGCAGTTCTTC. Protein: CAIIGYGGPGNNEQFF.

The chain uses TRBV15 and TRBJ2-2; TRBD2 matches at 10 bases. The germline V gene has CDR1 LNHNV and CDR2 YYDKDF (reference sequence). The junction had 6 bases not matched to a gene; V was cut back by 0 bases and J by 5 bases. The CDR3 loop spans 17 amino acids. The CDR3 DNA reads TGTGCCACCAGCAGAGATCTACCACTAGCGGGGACCGGGGAGCTGTTTTTT. It is translated as CATSRDLPLAGTGELFF.

This clone was seen once. The gene calls are TRBV7-6 and TRBJ2-3, with unresolved D. V dropped 2 bases and J dropped 3 bases, with 18 bases sitting between them. Germline lookup yields CDR1 SGHVS and CDR2 FNYEAQ. The CDR3 spans 17 residues. The CDR3 DNA sequence: TGTGCCAGCAGCTTAAGATTGGCAGGTGGTGGGACAGATACGCAGTATTTT. Its translation: CASSLRLAGGGTDTQYF.